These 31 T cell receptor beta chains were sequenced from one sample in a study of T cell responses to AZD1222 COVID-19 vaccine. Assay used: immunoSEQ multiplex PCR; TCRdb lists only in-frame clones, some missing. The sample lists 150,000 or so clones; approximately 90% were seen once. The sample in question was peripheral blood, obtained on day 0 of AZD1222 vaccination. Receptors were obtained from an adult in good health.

The DNA for the CDR3 is TGTGCCAGCCAGGACAGACCTACAACTAATGAAAAACTGTTTTTT. Protein product: CASQDRPTTNEKLFF. The genes are TRBV19 and TRBJ1-4, with a weak D call TRBD1 (6 bases). V gave up 9 bases and J gave up 0 bases, with 14 bases separating them. Per germline, CDR1 LNHDA and CDR2 SQIVND (reference sequence). This CDR3 contains 15 residues.

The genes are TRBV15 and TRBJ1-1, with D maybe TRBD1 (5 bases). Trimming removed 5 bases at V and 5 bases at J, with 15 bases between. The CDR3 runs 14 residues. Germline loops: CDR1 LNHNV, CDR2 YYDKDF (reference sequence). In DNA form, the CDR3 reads TGTGCCACCAGCTTCGACAGATCGGGGACTGAAGCTTTCTTT. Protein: CATSFDRSGTEAFF.

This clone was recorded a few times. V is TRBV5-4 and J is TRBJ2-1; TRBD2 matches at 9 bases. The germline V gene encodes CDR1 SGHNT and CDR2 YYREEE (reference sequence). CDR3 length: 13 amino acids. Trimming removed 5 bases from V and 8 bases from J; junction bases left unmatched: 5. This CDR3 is CASREGLADEQFF. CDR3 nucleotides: TGTGCCAGCAGGGAGGGACTAGCCGATGAGCAGTTCTTC.

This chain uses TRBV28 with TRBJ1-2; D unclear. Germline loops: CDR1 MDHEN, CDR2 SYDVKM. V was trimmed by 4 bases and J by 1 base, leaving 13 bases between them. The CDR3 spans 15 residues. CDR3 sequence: CASSSQVEGNYGYTF. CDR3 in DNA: TGTGCCAGCAGTTCCCAGGTAGAGGGTAACTATGGCTACACCTTC.

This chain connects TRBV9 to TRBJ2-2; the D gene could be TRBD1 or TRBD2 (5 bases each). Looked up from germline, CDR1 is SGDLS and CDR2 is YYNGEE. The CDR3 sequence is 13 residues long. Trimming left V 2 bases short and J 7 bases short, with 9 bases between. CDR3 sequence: CASSVGGDGELFF. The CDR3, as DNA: TGTGCCAGCAGCGTTGGGGGTGACGGGGAGCTGTTTTTT. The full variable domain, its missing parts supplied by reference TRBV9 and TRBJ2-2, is DSGVTQTPKHLITATGQRVTLRCSPRSGDLSVYWYQQSLDQGLQFLIQYYNGEERAKGNILERFSAQQFPDLHSELNLSSLELGDSALYFCASSVGGDGELFFGEGSRLTVL.

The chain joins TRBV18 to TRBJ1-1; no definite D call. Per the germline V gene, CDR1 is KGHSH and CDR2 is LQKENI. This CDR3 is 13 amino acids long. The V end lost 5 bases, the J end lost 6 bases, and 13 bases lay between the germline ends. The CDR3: CASSRNAVAEAFF. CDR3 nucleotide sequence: TGTGCCAGCTCAAGAAATGCCGTGGCTGAAGCTTTCTTT.

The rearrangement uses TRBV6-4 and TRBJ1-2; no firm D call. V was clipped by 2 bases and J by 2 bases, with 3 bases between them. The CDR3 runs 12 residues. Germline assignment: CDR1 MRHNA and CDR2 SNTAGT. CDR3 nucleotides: TGTGCCAGCAGTGACAGGAACTATGGCTACACCTTC. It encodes CASSDRNYGYTF.

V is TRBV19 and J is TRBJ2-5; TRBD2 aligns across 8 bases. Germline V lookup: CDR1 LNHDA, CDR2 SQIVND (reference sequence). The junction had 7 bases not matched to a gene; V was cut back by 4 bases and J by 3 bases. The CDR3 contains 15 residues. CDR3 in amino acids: CASSTNLAGKETQYF. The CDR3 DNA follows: TGTGCCAGTAGTACAAACTTAGCGGGAAAAGAGACCCAGTACTTC.

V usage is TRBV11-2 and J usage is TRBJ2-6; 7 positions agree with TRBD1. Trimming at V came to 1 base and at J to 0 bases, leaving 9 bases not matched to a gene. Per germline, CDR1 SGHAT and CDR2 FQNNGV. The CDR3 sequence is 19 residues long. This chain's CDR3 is CASSLARQGFSSGANVLTF. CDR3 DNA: TGTGCCAGCAGCTTAGCCCGACAGGGTTTTAGCTCTGGGGCCAACGTCCTGACTTTC.

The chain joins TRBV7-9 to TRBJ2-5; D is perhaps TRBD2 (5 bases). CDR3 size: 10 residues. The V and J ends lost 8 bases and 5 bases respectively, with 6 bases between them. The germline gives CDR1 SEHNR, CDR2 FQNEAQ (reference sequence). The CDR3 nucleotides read TGTGCCAGCCGAGGGGAGACCCAGTACTTC. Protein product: CASRGETQYF.

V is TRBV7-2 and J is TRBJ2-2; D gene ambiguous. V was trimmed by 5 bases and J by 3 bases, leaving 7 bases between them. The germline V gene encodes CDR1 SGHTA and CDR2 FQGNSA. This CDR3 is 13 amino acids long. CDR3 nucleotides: TGTGCCAGCAGCCCACTTTACACCGGGGAGCTGTTTTTT. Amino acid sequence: CASSPLYTGELFF.

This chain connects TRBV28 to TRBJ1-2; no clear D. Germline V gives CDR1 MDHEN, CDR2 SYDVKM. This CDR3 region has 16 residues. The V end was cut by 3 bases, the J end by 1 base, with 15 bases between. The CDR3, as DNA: TGTGCCAGCAGTTTTGGCAGCGCAGCCGTTAACTATGGCTACACCTTC. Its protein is CASSFGSAAVNYGYTF.

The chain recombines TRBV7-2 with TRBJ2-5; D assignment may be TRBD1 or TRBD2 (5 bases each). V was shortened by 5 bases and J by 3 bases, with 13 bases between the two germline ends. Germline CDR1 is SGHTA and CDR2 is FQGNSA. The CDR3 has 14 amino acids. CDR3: CASSPGTLKETQYF. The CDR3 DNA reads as TGTGCCAGCAGCCCCGGGACGTTGAAAGAGACCCAGTACTTC.

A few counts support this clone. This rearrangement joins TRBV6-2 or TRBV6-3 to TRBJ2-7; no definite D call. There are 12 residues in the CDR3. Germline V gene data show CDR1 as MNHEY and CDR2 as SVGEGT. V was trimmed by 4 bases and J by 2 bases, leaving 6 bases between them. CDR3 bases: TGTGCCAGCAGTTTTCCCACCTACGAGCAGTACTTC. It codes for CASSFPTYEQYF.

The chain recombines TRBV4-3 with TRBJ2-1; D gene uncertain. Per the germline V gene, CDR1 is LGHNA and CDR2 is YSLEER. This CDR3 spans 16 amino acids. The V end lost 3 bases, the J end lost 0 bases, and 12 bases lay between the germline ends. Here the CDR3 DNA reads TGCGCCAGCAGCCAGGATATTGCGGTCTCCTACAATGAGCAGTTCTTC. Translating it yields CASSQDIAVSYNEQFF.

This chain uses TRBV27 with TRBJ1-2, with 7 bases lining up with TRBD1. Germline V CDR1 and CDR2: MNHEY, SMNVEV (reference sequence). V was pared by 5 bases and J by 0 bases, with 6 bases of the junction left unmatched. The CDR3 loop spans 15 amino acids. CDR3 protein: CASSHRQGTNYGYTF. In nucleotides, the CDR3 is TGTGCCAGCAGTCATAGACAGGGAACTAACTATGGCTACACCTTC.

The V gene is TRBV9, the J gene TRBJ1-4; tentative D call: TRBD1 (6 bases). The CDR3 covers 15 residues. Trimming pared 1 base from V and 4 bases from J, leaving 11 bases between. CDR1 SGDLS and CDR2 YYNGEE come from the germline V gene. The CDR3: CASSVTGHSNEKLFF. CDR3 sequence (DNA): TGTGCCAGCAGCGTAACGGGACACAGTAATGAAAAACTGTTTTTT. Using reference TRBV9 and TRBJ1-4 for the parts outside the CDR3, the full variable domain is DSGVTQTPKHLITATGQRVTLRCSPRSGDLSVYWYQQSLDQGLQFLIQYYNGEERAKGNILERFSAQQFPDLHSELNLSSLELGDSALYFCASSVTGHSNEKLFFGSGTQLSVL.

The CDR3 DNA follows: TGTGCCAGCAGTTTCTTCAGGGGTACTGAAGCTTTCTTT. This encodes CASSFFRGTEAFF. The J gene is TRBJ1-1, the V gene TRBV12-3 or TRBV12-4, with D perhaps matching TRBD1 (6 bases). The CDR3 length is 13 residues. V lost 3 bases to trimming and J lost 5 bases, with 10 bases between them.

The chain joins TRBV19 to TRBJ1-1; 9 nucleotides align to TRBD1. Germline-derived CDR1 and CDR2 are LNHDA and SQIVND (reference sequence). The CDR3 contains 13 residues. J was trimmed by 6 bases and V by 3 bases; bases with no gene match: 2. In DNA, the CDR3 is TGTGCCAGTAGTATGACAGGGGGGTCTGAAGCTTTCTTT. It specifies CASSMTGGSEAFF.

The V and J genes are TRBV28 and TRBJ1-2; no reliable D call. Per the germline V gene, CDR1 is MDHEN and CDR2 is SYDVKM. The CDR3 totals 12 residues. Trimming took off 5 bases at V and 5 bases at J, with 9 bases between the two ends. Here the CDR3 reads CASSTGRYGYTF. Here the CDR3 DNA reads TGTGCCAGCAGTACCGGACGGTATGGCTACACCTTC.

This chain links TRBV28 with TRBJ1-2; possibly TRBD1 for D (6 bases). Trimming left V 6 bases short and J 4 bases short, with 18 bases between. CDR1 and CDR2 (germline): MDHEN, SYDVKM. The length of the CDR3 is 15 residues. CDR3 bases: TGTGCCAGCAGACTAAGAGGGACACCGGGCTATGGCTACACCTTC. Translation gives CASRLRGTPGYGYTF.

The CDR3 bases are TGTGCCAGCATTGGCTTTGACAGGGGAAACTATGGCTACACCTTC. This sequence encodes CASIGFDRGNYGYTF. The V and J genes are TRBV6-5 and TRBJ1-2; 8 positions match TRBD1. The germline CDR1 and CDR2 sequences are MNHEY and SVGAGI. V lost 7 bases, J lost 2 bases, and 9 bases stayed unmatched. The CDR3 extends over 15 amino acids.

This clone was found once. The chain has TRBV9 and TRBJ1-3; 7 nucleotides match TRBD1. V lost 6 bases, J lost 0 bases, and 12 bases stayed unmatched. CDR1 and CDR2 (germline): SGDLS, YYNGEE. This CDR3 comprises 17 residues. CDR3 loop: CASKGGSFLYSGNTIYF. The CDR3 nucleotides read TGTGCCAGCAAAGGGGGCTCCTTCCTTTACTCTGGAAACACCATATATTTT.

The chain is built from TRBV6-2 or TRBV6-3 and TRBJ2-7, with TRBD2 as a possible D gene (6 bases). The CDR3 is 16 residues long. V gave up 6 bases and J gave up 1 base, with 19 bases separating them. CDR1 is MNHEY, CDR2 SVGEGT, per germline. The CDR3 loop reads CASSPKRLGTSYEQYF. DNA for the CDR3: TGTGCCAGCAGCCCGAAGAGGCTGGGGACTTCCTACGAGCAGTACTTC.

CDR3 sequence: CAWSDPRGPSGNTIYF. The CDR3, as DNA: TGTGCCTGGAGCGACCCCAGGGGGCCTTCTGGAAACACCATATATTTT. This chain uses TRBV30 with TRBJ1-3, with 8 bases matching TRBD1. The CDR3 runs 16 residues. Germline CDR1 reads GTSNPN; CDR2 reads SVGIG (reference sequence). The J segment lost 1 base and the V segment lost 3 bases, leaving 8 bases of the junction unmatched.

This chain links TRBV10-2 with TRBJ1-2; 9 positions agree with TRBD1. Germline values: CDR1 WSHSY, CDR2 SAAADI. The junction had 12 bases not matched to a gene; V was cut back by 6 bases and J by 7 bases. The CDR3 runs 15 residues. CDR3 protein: CASSKRDRDKAGYTF. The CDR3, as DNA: TGCGCCAGCAGCAAGCGGGACAGGGATAAGGCTGGCTACACCTTC.

CDR3 nucleotides: TGTGCCAGCAGCCCGGGACTAGCGGGGGACACAGATACGCAGTATTTT. This sequence encodes CASSPGLAGDTDTQYF. The J gene is TRBJ2-3, the V gene TRBV7-3; 14 positions agree with TRBD2. CDR3 length equals 16 residues. Trimming took 5 bases from V and 2 from J; bases not matched to a gene: 3. Germline V gene data show CDR1 as SGHTA and CDR2 as FQGTGA.

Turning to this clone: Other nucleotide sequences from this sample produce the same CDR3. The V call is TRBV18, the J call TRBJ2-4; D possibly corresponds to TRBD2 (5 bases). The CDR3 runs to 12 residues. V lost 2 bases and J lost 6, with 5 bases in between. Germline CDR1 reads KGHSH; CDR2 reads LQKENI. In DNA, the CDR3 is TGTGCCAGCTCACCAGAGGGAAACATTCAGTACTTC. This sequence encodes CASSPEGNIQYF.

The DNA of the CDR3 is TGTGCCAGCAGTTTAGGGCAGGGCGCAAATGAGCAGTTCTTC. It codes for CASSLGQGANEQFF. This chain links TRBV28 with TRBJ2-1; tentatively, D is TRBD1 (5 bases). This CDR3 is built from 14 residues. V was cut by 2 bases and J by 7 bases, with 12 bases left in between. Per germline, CDR1 MDHEN and CDR2 SYDVKM.

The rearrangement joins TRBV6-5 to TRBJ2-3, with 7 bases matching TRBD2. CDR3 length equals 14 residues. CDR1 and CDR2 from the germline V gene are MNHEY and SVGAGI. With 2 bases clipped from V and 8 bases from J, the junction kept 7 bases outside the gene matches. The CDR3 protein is CASSYGAGAVTQYF. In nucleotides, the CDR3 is TGTGCCAGCAGTTACGGGGCGGGAGCGGTTACGCAGTATTTT.

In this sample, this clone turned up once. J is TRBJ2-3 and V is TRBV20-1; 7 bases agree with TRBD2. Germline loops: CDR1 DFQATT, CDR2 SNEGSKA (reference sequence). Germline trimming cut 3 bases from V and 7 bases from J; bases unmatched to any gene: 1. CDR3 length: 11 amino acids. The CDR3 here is CSARGGYTQYF. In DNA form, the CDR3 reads TGCAGTGCTAGGGGAGGGTATACGCAGTATTTT.